Here is one T cell receptor beta chain with its context. The data originate from a study of blood T cell repertoires in COVID-19. Turning to the study itself: Italy, Spain and the United States were the sources of the convalescent and acute COVID-19 samples. T cells, B-cell-depleted T cells, or PBMCs supplied cDNA or gDNA.

The germline V gene has CDR1 SQVTM and CDR2 ANQGSEA. The CDR3 sequence is 13 residues long. After removal of 7 bases from V and 3 bases from J, the junction contained 4 bases not matched to a gene. Under the authors' procedure: It was from reference gene primer amplification that nucleated cell counts were estimated. Produced via immunoSEQ multiplex PCR; TCRdb's table is partial and in-frame only. The V and J calls and clone size were taken over from that table, and D and trimming were inferred from the DNA. The table has over 250,000 clones, approximately 83% seen once. The receptor was derived from a woman in her seventies with acute or convalescent COVID-19. What was sequenced was peripheral blood. The genes are TRBV29-1 and TRBJ1-5; 9 nucleotides line up with TRBD1. The CDR3 region is CSAGTGSNQPQHF. In DNA form, the CDR3 reads TGCAGCGCCGGGACAGGGTCCAATCAGCCCCAGCATTTT. Supplemented by reference TRBV29-1 and TRBJ1-5, the full variable domain reads SAVISQKPSRDICQRGTSLTIQCQVDSQVTMMFWYRQQPGQSLTLIATANQGSEATYESGFVIDKFPISRPNLTFSTLTVSNMSPEDSSIYLCSAGTGSNQPQHFGDGTRLSIL.